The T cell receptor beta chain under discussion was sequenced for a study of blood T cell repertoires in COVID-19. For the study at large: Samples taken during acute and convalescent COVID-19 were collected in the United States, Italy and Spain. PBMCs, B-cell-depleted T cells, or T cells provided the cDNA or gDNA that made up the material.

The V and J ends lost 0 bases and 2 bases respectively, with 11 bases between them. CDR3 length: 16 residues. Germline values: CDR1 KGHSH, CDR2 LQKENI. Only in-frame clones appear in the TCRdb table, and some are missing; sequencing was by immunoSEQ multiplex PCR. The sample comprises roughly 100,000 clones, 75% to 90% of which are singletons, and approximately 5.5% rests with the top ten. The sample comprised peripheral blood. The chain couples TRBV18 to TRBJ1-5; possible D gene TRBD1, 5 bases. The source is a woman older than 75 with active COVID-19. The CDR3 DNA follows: TGTGCCAGCTCACCACCTTTAGGGGTCCGCAATCAGCCCCAGCATTTT. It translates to CASSPPLGVRNQPQHF.